This record looks at one T cell receptor (beta chain) sequence and its context. In the original workflow: Reference gene primer amplification in the assay estimated nucleated cell counts. Assay used: immunoSEQ multiplex PCR; TCRdb lists only in-frame clones, some missing. The DNA gave D and trimming, while V, J and clone size come from that table. The table shows 35,000 to 50,000 clones, with over 70% occurring only once. The data are from a study of blood T cell repertoires in COVID-19. About the study: Samples of COVID-19 (acute and convalescent) were obtained from the United States, Italy and Spain. The cDNA or gDNA used as material had been derived from T cells, B-cell-depleted T cells, or PBMCs.

The germline gives CDR1 SNHLY, CDR2 FYNNEI. This CDR3 is 13 amino acids long. The V end lost 8 bases, the J end lost 0 bases, and 5 bases lay between the germline ends. The clonotype originates from a woman older than 75 with acute or convalescent COVID-19. J is TRBJ2-6 and V is TRBV2; D gene unclear. The sequencing input was peripheral blood. CDR3 DNA: TGTGCCAGCTCTAACTCTGGGGCCAACGTCCTGACTTTC. This translates into CASSNSGANVLTF.